This record concerns one T cell receptor beta chain sequence. The table came from immunoSEQ multiplex PCR; TCRdb's copy has only in-frame clones and leaves some out. Of some 77,000 clones in the sample, just over 85% were seen once. The data are from a study of OX40 agonist ivuxolimab in advanced cancers. The CDR3 is made up of 15 amino acids. CDR1 and CDR2 from the germline V gene are SGHDT and YYEEEE. V was pared by 1 base and J by 0 bases, with 10 bases between. The V gene is TRBV5-6, the J gene TRBJ1-2, with D perhaps TRBD1 (5 bases). Here the sequenced sample was CD4+ or CD8+ T cells sorted from blood, taken in a trial of the OX40 agonist ivuxolimab. The receptor's source is an adult with an advanced solid tumor such as melanoma, head and neck, liver or kidney cancer. The CDR3 sequence is CASSLSRGPNYGYTF. The CDR3 DNA is TGTGCCAGCAGCTTGAGCCGGGGCCCTAACTATGGCTACACCTTC.